The 4 T cell receptor beta chains presented below share a single source sample, sequenced in a study of blood T cell repertoires in COVID-19. Profiling relied on immunoSEQ multiplex PCR, and the TCRdb table lists in-frame clones only, not all of them. The sample carries approximately 260,000 clones, around 89% recorded once. The sample comprised peripheral blood. The origin of the receptors is a woman aged 40 to 55 with acute or convalescent COVID-19.

CDR3 sequence: CASAARPWGGYTF. The CDR3 bases are TGTGCCAGCGCTGCTAGGCCATGGGGCGGCTACACCTTC. This sequence joins TRBV12-3 or TRBV12-4 and TRBJ1-2, with a possible D match to TRBD1 (5 bases). The CDR3 covers 13 residues. The V gene lost 8 bases and the J gene lost 8 bases, with 18 bases spanning the gap.

The rearrangement links TRBV28 to TRBJ2-5, with D perhaps matching TRBD2 (9 bases). Germline CDR1 reads MDHEN; CDR2 reads SYDVKM. This CDR3 is 14 amino acids long. V dropped 5 bases and J dropped 9 bases, with 19 bases sitting between them. CDR3 sequence (DNA): TGTGCCAGCAGTCTGGGACAGGCGGGGGGGGCCCAGTACTTC. This encodes CASSLGQAGGAQYF.

This clone was recorded once. The genes are TRBV10-1 and TRBJ2-5; 14 bases are a match to TRBD2. There are 17 residues in the CDR3. The V and J ends lost 5 bases and 5 bases, in that order; junction bases with no gene match: 10. CDR1 WNHNN and CDR2 SYGVQD come from the germline V gene (reference sequence). The CDR3 DNA is TGCGCCAGCAGTCCCGGGACTAGCGGGGGTCCCGGGGAGACCCAGTACTTC. Protein: CASSPGTSGGPGETQYF.

The rearrangement uses TRBV11-2 and TRBJ1-2; D is unresolved. The CDR3 is made up of 15 amino acids. Germline V gives CDR1 SGHAT, CDR2 FQNNGV. Trimming removed 1 base from V and 6 bases from J, with 15 bases in between. The CDR3: CASSLVRVRADGYTF. The CDR3 DNA sequence: TGTGCCAGCAGCTTAGTGCGAGTACGAGCGGATGGCTACACCTTC.